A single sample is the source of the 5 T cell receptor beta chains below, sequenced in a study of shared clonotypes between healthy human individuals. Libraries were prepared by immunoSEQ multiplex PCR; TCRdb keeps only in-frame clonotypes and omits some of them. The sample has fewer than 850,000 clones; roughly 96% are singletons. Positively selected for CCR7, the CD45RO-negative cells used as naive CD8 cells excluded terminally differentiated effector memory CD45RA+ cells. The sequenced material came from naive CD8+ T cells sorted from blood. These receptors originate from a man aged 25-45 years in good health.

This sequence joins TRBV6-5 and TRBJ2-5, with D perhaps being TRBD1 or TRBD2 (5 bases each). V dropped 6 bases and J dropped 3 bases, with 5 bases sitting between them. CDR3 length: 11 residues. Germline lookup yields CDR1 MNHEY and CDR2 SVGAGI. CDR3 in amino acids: CASRGEETQYF. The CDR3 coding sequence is TGTGCCAGCAGGGGGGAAGAGACCCAGTACTTC.

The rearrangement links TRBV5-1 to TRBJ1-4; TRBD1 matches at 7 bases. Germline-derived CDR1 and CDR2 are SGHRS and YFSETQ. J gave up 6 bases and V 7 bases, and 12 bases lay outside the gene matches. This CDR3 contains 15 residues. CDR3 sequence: CASSARGRSDEKLFF. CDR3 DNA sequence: TGCGCCAGCTCCGCCAGGGGGAGGTCCGATGAAAAACTGTTTTTT.

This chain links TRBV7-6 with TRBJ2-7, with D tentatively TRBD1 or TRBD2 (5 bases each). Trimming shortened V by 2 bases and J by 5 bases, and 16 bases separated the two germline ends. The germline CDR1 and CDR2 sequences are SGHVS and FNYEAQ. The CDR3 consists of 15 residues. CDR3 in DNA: TGTGCCAGCAGCTTAAGTCCGGGGACGGTGAACGAGCAGTACTTC. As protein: CASSLSPGTVNEQYF.

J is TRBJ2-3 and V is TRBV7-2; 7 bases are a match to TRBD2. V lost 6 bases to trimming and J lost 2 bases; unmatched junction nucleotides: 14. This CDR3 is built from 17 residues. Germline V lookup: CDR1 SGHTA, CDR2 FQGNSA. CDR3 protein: CASRLLLPSGPTDTQYF. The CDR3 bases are TGTGCCAGCAGATTACTGCTTCCTAGCGGCCCCACAGATACGCAGTATTTT.

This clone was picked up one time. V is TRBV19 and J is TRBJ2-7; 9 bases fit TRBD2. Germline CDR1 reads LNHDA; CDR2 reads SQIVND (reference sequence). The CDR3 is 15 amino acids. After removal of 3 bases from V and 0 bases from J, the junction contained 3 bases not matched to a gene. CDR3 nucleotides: TGTGCCAGTAGTATCTCTAGCGGGGCCTCCTACGAGCAGTACTTC. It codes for CASSISSGASYEQYF.